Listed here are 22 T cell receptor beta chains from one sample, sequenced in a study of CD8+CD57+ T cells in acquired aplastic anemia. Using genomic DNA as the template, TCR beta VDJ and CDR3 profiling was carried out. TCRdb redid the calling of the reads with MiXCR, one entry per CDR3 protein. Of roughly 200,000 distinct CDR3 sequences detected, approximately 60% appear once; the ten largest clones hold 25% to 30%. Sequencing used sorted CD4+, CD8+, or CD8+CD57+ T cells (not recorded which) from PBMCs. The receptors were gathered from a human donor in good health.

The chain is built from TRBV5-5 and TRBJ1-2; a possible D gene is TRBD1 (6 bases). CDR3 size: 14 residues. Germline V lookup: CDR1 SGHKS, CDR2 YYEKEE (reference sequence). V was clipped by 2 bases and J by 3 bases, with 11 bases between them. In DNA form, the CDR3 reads TGTGCCAGCAGCTTCGCCGCAGGGGACTATGGCTACACCTTC. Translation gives CASSFAAGDYGYTF.

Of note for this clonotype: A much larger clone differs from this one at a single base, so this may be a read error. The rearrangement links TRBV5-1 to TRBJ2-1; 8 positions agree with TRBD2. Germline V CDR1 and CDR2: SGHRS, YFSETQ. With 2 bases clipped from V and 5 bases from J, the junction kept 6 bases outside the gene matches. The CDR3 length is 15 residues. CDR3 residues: CASSFREGLDNEQFF. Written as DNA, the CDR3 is TGCGCCAGCAGCTTTCGGGAGGGCCTAGACAATGAGCAGTTCTTC.

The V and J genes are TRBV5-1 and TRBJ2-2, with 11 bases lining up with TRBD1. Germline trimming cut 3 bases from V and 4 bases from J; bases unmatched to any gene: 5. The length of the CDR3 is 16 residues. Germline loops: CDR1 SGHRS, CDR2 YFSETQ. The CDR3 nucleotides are TGCGCCAGCAGCTACACCGGGACAGGGGGCACCGGGGAGCTGTTTTTT. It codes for CASSYTGTGGTGELFF.

CDR3 nucleotides: TGTGCCAGCACCCCGACTCAGAACACCGGGGAGCTGTTTTTT. This sequence encodes CASTPTQNTGELFF. The V gene is TRBV12-5, the J gene TRBJ2-2; no definite D call. The CDR3 totals 14 residues. Germline CDR1 is LGHNT and CDR2 is FRNRAP.

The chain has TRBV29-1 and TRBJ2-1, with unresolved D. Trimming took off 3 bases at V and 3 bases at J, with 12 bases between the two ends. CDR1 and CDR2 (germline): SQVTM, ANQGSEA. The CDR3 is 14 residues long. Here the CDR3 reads CSVEVHYRYNEQFF. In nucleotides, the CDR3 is TGCAGCGTTGAGGTACACTACCGCTACAATGAGCAGTTCTTC.

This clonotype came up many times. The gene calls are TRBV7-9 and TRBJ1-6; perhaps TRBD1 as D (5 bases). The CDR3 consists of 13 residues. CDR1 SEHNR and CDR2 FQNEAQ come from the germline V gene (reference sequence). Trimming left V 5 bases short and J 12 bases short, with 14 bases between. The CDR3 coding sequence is TGTGCCAGCAGCCCAGGGACGGCCCAACCCCTCCACTTT. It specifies CASSPGTAQPLHF.

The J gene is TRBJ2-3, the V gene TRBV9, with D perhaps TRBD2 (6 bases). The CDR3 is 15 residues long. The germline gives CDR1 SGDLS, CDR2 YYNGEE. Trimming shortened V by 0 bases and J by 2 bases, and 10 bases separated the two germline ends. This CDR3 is CASSVAAGITDTQYF. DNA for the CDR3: TGTGCCAGCAGCGTAGCAGCGGGCATCACAGATACGCAGTATTTT.

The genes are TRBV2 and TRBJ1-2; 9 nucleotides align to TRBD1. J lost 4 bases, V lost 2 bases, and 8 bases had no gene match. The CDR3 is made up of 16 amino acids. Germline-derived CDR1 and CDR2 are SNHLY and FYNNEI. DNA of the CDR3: TGTGCCAGCAGTGAAACCCTACAGGGGGCGTTCTATGGCTACACCTTC. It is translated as CASSETLQGAFYGYTF.

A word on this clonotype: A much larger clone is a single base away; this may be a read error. CDR3 bases: TGTGCCAGCGGTTATCCAATCGAGTGTAGCAATCAGCCCCAGCATTTT. As protein: CASGYPIECSNQPQHF. The V and J genes are TRBV6-2 or TRBV6-3 and TRBJ1-5; no clear D gene. Per the germline V gene, CDR1 is MNHEY and CDR2 is SVGEGT. This CDR3 is built from 16 residues.

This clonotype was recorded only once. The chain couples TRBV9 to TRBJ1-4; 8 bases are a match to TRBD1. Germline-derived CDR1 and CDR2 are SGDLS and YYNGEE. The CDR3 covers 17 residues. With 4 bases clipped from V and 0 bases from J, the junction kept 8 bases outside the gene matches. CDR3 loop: CASSYTGTGPTNEKLFF. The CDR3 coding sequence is TGTGCCAGCAGCTACACCGGGACAGGACCAACTAATGAAAAACTGTTTTTT.

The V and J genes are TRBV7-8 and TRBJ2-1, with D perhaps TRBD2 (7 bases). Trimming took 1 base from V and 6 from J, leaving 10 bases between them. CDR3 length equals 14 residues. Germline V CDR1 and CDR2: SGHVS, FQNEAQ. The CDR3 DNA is TGTGCCAGCAGCTTAGAGGGGGAGGGCAATGAGCAGTTCTTC. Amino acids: CASSLEGEGNEQFF.

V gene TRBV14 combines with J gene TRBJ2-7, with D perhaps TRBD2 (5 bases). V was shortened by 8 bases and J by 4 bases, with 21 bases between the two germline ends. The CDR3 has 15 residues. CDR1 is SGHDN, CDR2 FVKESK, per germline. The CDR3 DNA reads TGTGCCAGCTCTCCCCTAGTTGGCAGGACTTACGAGCAGTACTTC. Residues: CASSPLVGRTYEQYF.

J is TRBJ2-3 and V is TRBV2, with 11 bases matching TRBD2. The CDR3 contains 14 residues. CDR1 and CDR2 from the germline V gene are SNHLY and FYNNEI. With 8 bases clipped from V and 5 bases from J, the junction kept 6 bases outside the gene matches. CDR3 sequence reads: CASGELAGEDTQYF. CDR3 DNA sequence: TGTGCCAGCGGCGAACTAGCGGGAGAAGATACGCAGTATTTT.

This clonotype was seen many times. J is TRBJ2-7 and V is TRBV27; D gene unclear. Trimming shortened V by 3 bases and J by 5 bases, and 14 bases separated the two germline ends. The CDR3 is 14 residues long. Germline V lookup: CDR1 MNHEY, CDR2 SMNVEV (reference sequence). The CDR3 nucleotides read TGTGCCAGCAGTTTCTCACTTGCTGGGGACGAGCAGTACTTC. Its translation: CASSFSLAGDEQYF.

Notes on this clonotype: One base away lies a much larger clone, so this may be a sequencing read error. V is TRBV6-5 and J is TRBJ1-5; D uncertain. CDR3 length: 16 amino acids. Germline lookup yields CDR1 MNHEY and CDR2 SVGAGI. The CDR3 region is CASSELRAGSKQPQHF. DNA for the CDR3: TGTGCCAGCAGTGAACTGAGGGCAGGTAGCAAGCAGCCCCAGCATTTT.

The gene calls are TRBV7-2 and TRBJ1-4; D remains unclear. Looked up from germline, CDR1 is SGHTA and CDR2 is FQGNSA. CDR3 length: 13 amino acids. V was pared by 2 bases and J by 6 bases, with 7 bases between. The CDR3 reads CASSLSMDEKLFF. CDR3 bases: TGTGCCAGCAGCTTATCGATGGATGAAAAACTGTTTTTT.

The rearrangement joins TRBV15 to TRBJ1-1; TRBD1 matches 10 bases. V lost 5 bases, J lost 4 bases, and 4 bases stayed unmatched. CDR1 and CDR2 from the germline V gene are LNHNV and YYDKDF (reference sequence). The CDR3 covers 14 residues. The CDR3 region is CATSQRTGGTEAFF. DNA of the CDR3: TGTGCCACCAGCCAACGGACAGGGGGCACTGAAGCTTTCTTT.

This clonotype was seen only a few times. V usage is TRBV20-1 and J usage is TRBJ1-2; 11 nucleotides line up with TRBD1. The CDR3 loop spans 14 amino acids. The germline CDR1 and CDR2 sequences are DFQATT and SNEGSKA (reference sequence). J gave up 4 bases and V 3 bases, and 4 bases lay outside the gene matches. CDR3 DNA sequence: TGCAGTGCTAGTCCGGGACAGGGGGTCTATGGCTACACCTTC. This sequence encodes CSASPGQGVYGYTF.

CDR3 amino acids: CASSQRRPGLGYEQYF. Written as DNA, the CDR3 is TGTGCCAGCAGCCAACGCCGCCCGGGATTGGGGTACGAGCAGTACTTC. This chain joins TRBV14 and TRBJ2-7; tentative D call: TRBD2 (5 bases). CDR3 length: 16 residues. V gave up 2 bases and J gave up 4 bases, with 18 bases separating them. In germline, CDR1 is SGHDN, CDR2 FVKESK.

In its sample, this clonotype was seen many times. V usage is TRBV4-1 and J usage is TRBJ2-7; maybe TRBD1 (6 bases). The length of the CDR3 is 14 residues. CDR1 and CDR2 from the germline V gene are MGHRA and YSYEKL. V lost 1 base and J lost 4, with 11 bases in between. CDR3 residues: CASSQVGRGYEQYF. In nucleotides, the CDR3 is TGCGCCAGCAGCCAAGTAGGCAGGGGATACGAGCAGTACTTC.

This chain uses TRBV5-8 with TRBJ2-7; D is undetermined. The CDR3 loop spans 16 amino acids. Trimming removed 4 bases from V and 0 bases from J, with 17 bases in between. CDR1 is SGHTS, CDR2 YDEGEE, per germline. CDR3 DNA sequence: TGTGCCAGCAGCCCTCCCTTGGGCACAAGCTCCTACGAGCAGTACTTC. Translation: CASSPPLGTSSYEQYF.

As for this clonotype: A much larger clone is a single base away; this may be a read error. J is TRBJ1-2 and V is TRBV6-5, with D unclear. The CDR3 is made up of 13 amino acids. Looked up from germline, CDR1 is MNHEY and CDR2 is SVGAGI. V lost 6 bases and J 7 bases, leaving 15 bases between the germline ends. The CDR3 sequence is CASSPRVGIGYTF. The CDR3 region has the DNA TGTGCCAGCAGCCCTAGGGTGGGGATTGGCTACACCTTC.